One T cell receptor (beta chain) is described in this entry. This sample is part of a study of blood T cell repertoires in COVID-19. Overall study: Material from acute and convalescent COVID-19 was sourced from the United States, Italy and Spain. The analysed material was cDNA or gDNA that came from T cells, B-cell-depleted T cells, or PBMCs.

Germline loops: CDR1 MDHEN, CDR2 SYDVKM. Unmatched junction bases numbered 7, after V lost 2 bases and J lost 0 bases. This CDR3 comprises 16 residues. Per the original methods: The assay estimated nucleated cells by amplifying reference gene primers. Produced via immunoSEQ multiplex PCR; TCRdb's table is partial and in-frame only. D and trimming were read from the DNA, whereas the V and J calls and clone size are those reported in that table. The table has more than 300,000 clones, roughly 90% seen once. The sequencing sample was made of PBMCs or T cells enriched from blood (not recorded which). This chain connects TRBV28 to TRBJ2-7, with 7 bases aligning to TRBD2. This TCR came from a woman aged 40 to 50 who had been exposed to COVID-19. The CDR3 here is CASSLRPAGPSYEQYF. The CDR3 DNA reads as TGTGCCAGCAGTTTACGGCCAGCGGGGCCCTCCTACGAGCAGTACTTC.